These 24 T cell receptor beta chains share one sample of origin, sequenced in a study of human T cells and chemical hapten exposure. Before extraction, the whole blood was not fractionated, and total RNA was taken from it. TCRdb itself ran the 5' RACE reads through MiXCR, one entry per CDR3 protein. The sample carries more than 60,000 distinct CDR3 sequences, around a sixth recorded once. All receptors come from a female donor in good health.

The chain links TRBV25-1 to TRBJ2-5, with D perhaps TRBD2 (5 bases). Per germline, CDR1 MGHDK and CDR2 SYGVNS. The CDR3 extends over 16 amino acids. The V end was cut by 4 bases, the J end by 5 bases, with 20 bases between. The CDR3 DNA reads as TGTGCCAGCAGTGTCCTAGTTTCGGGGTTACGCGAGACCCAGTACTTC. This sequence encodes CASSVLVSGLRETQYF.

The table lists this clonotype with many counts. The chain recombines TRBV7-9 with TRBJ1-4, with 7 bases aligning to TRBD1. The CDR3 loop spans 15 amino acids. CDR1 is SEHNR, CDR2 FQNEAQ, per germline (reference sequence). V shed 5 bases, J shed 5 bases, and the junction held 8 bases outside the gene matches. In DNA form, the CDR3 reads TGTGCCAGCAGCCAACCGACAGGGTCGAATGAAAAACTGTTTTTT. Its protein is CASSQPTGSNEKLFF.

The rearrangement links TRBV5-1 to TRBJ2-1; perhaps TRBD2 as D (5 bases). V was clipped by 0 bases and J by 6 bases, with 19 bases between them. The CDR3 is 17 amino acids. Germline V gene sequence: CDR1 SGHRS, CDR2 YFSETQ. In nucleotides, the CDR3 is TGCGCCAGCAGCTTGGGACGCCCCATCGGAGGATTCAATGAGCAGTTCTTC. Protein product: CASSLGRPIGGFNEQFF.

The chain joins TRBV4-3 to TRBJ2-3; TRBD1 matches at 10 bases. V dropped 4 bases and J dropped 6; count of bases not matched to a gene: 10. Germline CDR1 LGHNA, CDR2 YSLEER. This CDR3 contains 16 residues. The CDR3: CASSPLTGGEQDTQYF. The DNA of the CDR3 is TGCGCCAGCAGCCCCCTGACAGGGGGCGAGCAGGATACGCAGTATTTT.

V usage is TRBV7-2 and J usage is TRBJ1-2, with a tentative D call TRBD1 (6 bases). The germline V and J ends were trimmed by 5 bases and 5 bases, with 9 bases remaining between them. Germline loops: CDR1 SGHTA, CDR2 FQGNSA. The CDR3 runs to 12 residues. The chain's CDR3 is CASSIQGYGYTF. CDR3 sequence (DNA): TGTGCCAGCAGCATACAGGGTTATGGCTACACCTTC. Variable domain in full (rest from reference TRBV7-2 and TRBJ1-2): GAGVSQSPSNKVTEKGKDVELRCDPISGHTALYWYRQSLGQGLEFLIYFQGNSAPDKSGLPSDRFSAERTGGSVSTLTIQRTQQEDSAVYLCASSIQGYGYTFGSGTRLTVV.

This clonotype showed up just a few times. J is TRBJ1-1 and V is TRBV5-1; 7 nucleotides align to TRBD1. V trimming: 4 bases; J trimming: 1 base; junction bases outside the gene matches: 4. This CDR3 region has 14 residues. Germline lookup yields CDR1 SGHRS and CDR2 YFSETQ. The CDR3 spells CASSGGTANTEAFF. In nucleotides, the CDR3 is TGCGCCAGCAGCGGGGGGACAGCGAACACTGAAGCTTTCTTT.

This clonotype was counted only a few times. CDR3 in DNA: TGCAGCTTCAGACAGGCTGGCGTTAAGGGCTACACCTTC. It translates to CSFRQAGVKGYTF. V and J are TRBV29-1 and TRBJ1-2; a weak D match, TRBD1 (6 bases). The CDR3 contains 13 residues. V was clipped by 8 bases and J by 8 bases, with 21 bases between them. CDR1 is SQVTM, CDR2 ANQGSEA, per germline.

V is TRBV6-1 and J is TRBJ2-7; D remains ambiguous. The germline V and J ends were trimmed by 4 bases and 5 bases, with 12 bases remaining between them. The CDR3 has 13 amino acids. CDR1 is MNHNS and CDR2 is SASEGT in the germline V gene. The CDR3 is CASSGTPPHEQYF. CDR3 in DNA: TGTGCCAGCAGTGGTACACCTCCCCACGAGCAGTACTTC.

CDR3 protein: CASSRISEATYGYTF. In nucleotides, the CDR3 is TGTGCCAGCAGCCGGATTAGCGAGGCCACTTATGGCTACACCTTC. This chain links TRBV3-1 with TRBJ1-2; D remains unclear. V was shortened by 4 bases and J by 5 bases, with 17 bases between the two germline ends. Germline CDR1 LGHDT, CDR2 YNNKEL (reference sequence). The CDR3 has 15 amino acids.

This chain connects TRBV20-1 to TRBJ1-3; 9 nucleotides line up with TRBD1. With V trimmed by 4 bases and J by 4 bases, 5 bases remained unmatched. This CDR3 is 14 amino acids long. The germline CDR1 and CDR2 sequences are DFQATT and SNEGSKA (reference sequence). The CDR3 DNA reads TGCAGTGCTAACGACAGGGGGGGGGGAAACACCATATATTTT. Amino acids: CSANDRGGGNTIYF.

This clonotype was observed a handful of times. The chain has TRBV5-4 and TRBJ2-3; 8 bases align to TRBD1. The CDR3 consists of 16 residues. CDR1 and CDR2 from the germline V gene are SGHNT and YYREEE (reference sequence). V shed 1 base and J 2 bases; nucleotides not matched to a gene: 6. CDR3 amino acids: CASSLFTGGSTDTQYF. CDR3 bases: TGTGCCAGCAGCTTGTTCACAGGGGGTTCCACAGATACGCAGTATTTT.

The V and J genes are TRBV28 and TRBJ2-1; a possible D gene is TRBD1 (5 bases). The CDR3 is 16 residues long. CDR1 and CDR2 (germline): MDHEN, SYDVKM. V lost 3 bases and J 8 bases, leaving 20 bases between the germline ends. The CDR3 bases are TGTGCCAGCAGTTTTCTTGGGGCCTCCTGCCTCGATGAGCAGTTCTTC. Translated, it gives CASSFLGASCLDEQFF.

This clonotype was observed a handful of times. The J gene is TRBJ2-3, the V gene TRBV5-1; 14 bases line up with TRBD2. The CDR3 is 18 amino acids. CDR1 SGHRS and CDR2 YFSETQ come from the germline V gene. V lost 1 base and J lost 0; bases outside the gene matches: 4. CDR3 in amino acids: CASSLRLAGGPSTDTQYF. In DNA form, the CDR3 reads TGCGCCAGCAGCTTGCGACTAGCGGGGGGGCCAAGCACAGATACGCAGTATTTT.

This clonotype was counted between two and nine times. The rearrangement links TRBV4-3 to TRBJ1-1, with D perhaps TRBD1 (6 bases). Trimming left V 0 bases short and J 11 bases short, with 28 bases between. The length of the CDR3 is 18 residues. CDR1 LGHNA and CDR2 YSLEER come from the germline V gene. CDR3 nucleotide sequence: TGCGCCAGCAGCCAAGATCTGGACGGTGGCAGGGTGGGGGCCGACGCTTTCTTT. Translation: CASSQDLDGGRVGADAFF.

The chain combines TRBV5-1 with TRBJ1-1; 8 bases are a match to TRBD1. V gave up 0 bases and J gave up 4 bases; unmatched junction bases: 11. The CDR3 is made up of 17 amino acids. Germline-derived CDR1 and CDR2 are SGHRS and YFSETQ. CDR3 in amino acids: CASSLDGQGGWVTEAFF. For the CDR3, the DNA is TGCGCCAGCAGCTTGGACGGACAGGGAGGATGGGTCACTGAAGCTTTCTTT.

This clonotype was recorded at least ten times. The chain joins TRBV20-1 to TRBJ2-5; the match to TRBD2 covers 7 bases. Germline CDR1 DFQATT, CDR2 SNEGSKA (reference sequence). The V and J ends lost 5 bases and 2 bases, in that order; junction bases with no gene match: 8. The CDR3 consists of 14 residues. For the CDR3, the DNA is TGCAGTGCTGCGACTAGCCTCATGCAAGAGACCCAGTACTTC. It codes for CSAATSLMQETQYF.

This clonotype was picked up many times. The chain employs TRBV20-1 and TRBJ2-5, with 7 bases fitting TRBD2. The CDR3 consists of 14 residues. Germline loops: CDR1 DFQATT, CDR2 SNEGSKA (reference sequence). V shed 4 bases, J shed 0 bases, and the junction held 5 bases outside the gene matches. This CDR3 reads CSATEAGNQETQYF. Written as DNA, the CDR3 is TGCAGTGCTACTGAAGCGGGGAACCAAGAGACCCAGTACTTC.

The chain combines TRBV6-4 with TRBJ2-5; TRBD2 matches 8 bases. The junction had 3 bases not matched to a gene; V was cut back by 4 bases and J by 5 bases. Germline assignment: CDR1 MRHNA and CDR2 SNTAGT. CDR3 length: 13 amino acids. CDR3 sequence: CASSAGLGETQYF. The CDR3 DNA follows: TGTGCCAGCAGTGCGGGACTAGGGGAGACCCAGTACTTC.

This clonotype was seen a handful of times. The CDR3 protein is CASRTTGGDEQFF. Written as DNA, the CDR3 is TGTGCCAGCAGGACTACGGGGGGCGATGAGCAGTTCTTC. The chain is built from TRBV6-2 or TRBV6-3 and TRBJ2-1; TRBD2 is a possible D gene (7 bases). The germline V gene encodes CDR1 MNHEY and CDR2 SVGEGT. Trimming took 6 bases from V and 8 from J, leaving 14 bases between them. The CDR3 contains 13 residues.

The chain joins TRBV30 to TRBJ2-1; D unclear. The germline V gene encodes CDR1 GTSNPN and CDR2 SVGIG (reference sequence). This CDR3 is built from 12 residues. Trimming left V 4 bases short and J 3 bases short, with 7 bases between. CDR3 sequence: CAWKGLYNEQFF. Here the CDR3 DNA reads TGTGCCTGGAAGGGTCTCTACAATGAGCAGTTCTTC.

This clonotype has just a few counts. The CDR3 here is CASSPTRSAYEQYF. For the CDR3, the DNA is TGTGCCAGCTCACCGACACGGTCTGCCTACGAGCAGTACTTC. The rearrangement uses TRBV18 and TRBJ2-7; the D is unclear. Germline-derived CDR1 and CDR2 are KGHSH and LQKENI. The germline V and J ends were trimmed by 3 bases and 2 bases, with 11 bases remaining between them. CDR3 length: 14 residues.

This clonotype was picked up a small number of times. The V gene is TRBV19, the J gene TRBJ1-2; D is uncertain. This CDR3 has 12 amino acids. Germline CDR1 and CDR2: LNHDA and SQIVND (reference sequence). Deletions cut 7 bases from V and 3 bases from J, with 9 bases between. CDR3 bases: TGTGCCAGTAATACCGGGCACTATGGCTACACCTTC. Translating it yields CASNTGHYGYTF.

This clonotype showed up just a few times. This chain joins TRBV20-1 and TRBJ2-3; D assignment may be TRBD1 or TRBD2 (5 bases each). V was clipped by 4 bases and J by 0 bases, with 14 bases between them. Germline V gene sequence: CDR1 DFQATT, CDR2 SNEGSKA (reference sequence). The CDR3 has 15 residues. The CDR3 protein is CSAIHRGGSTDTQYF. In DNA form, the CDR3 reads TGCAGTGCTATCCACCGGGGCGGGAGCACAGATACGCAGTATTTT.

This clonotype has more than one count but fewer than ten. The rearrangement uses TRBV27 and TRBJ2-3, with D perhaps matching TRBD1 (5 bases). Deletions cut 4 bases from V and 4 bases from J, with 6 bases between. Germline V CDR1 and CDR2: MNHEY, SMNVEV (reference sequence). The CDR3 contains 12 residues. In DNA form, the CDR3 reads TGTGCCAGCAGTTCAGGGTCAGATACGCAGTATTTT. The encoded protein is CASSSGSDTQYF.